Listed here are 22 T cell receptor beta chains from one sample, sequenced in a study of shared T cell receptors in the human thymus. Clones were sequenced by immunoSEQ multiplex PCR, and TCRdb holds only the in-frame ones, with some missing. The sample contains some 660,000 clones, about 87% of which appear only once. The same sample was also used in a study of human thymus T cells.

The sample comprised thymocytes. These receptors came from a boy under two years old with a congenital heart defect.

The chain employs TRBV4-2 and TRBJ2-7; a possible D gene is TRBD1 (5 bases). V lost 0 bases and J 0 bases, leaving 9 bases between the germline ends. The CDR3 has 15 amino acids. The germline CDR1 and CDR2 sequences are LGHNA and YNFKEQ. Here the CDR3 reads CASSQDIQDSYEQYF. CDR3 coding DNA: TGTGCCAGCAGCCAAGATATACAGGACTCCTACGAGCAGTACTTC.

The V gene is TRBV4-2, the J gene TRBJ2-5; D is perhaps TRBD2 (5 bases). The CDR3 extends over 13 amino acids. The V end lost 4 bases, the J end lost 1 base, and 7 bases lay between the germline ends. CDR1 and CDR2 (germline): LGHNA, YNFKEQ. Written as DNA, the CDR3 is TGTGCCAGCAGCCGAGGGTCCCAAGAGACCCAGTACTTC. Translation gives CASSRGSQETQYF.

CDR3 sequence (DNA): TGTGCCAGCAGCTTTAGCGGGAGGGGAAGGAATGAGCAGTTCTTC. Protein sequence: CASSFSGRGRNEQFF. This rearrangement joins TRBV7-2 to TRBJ2-1; 11 nucleotides align to TRBD2. The CDR3 contains 15 residues. Germline assignment: CDR1 SGHTA and CDR2 FQGNSA. Germline trimming cut 3 bases from V and 7 bases from J; bases unmatched to any gene: 5. The variable domain in full, with the rest retrieved from reference TRBV7-2 and TRBJ2-1, is GAGVSQSPSNKVTEKGKDVELRCDPISGHTALYWYRQSLGQGLEFLIYFQGNSAPDKSGLPSDRFSAERTGGSVSTLTIQRTQQEDSAVYLCASSFSGRGRNEQFFGPGTRLTVL.

The CDR3 nucleotides are TGTGCCAGCAGGGGAGGGGCAGCCCATCTTCAGAAACTGTTTTTT. Residues: CASRGGAAHLQKLFF. The V gene is TRBV28, the J gene TRBJ1-4; perhaps TRBD1 as D (5 bases). The V gene lost 6 bases and the J gene lost 11 bases, with 22 bases spanning the gap. Germline CDR1 and CDR2: MDHEN and SYDVKM. The CDR3 has 15 residues.

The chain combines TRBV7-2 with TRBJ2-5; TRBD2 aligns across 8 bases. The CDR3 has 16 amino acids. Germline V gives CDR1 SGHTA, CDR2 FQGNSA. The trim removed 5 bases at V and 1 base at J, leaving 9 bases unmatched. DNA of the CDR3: TGTGCCAGCAGCCGAACTAGCGGTGGGGTCCAAGAGACCCAGTACTTC. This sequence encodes CASSRTSGGVQETQYF.

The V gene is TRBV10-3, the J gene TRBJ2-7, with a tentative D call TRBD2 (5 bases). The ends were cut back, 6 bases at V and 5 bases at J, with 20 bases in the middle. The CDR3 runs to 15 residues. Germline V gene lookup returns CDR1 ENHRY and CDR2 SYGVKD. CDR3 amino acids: CAIRDKRGSFDEQYF. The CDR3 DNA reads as TGTGCCATCAGGGATAAGCGTGGGAGTTTTGACGAGCAGTACTTC.

In DNA form, the CDR3 reads TGTGCCAGCAGCCAATACCGATTGGGACAGTCGAGCTCCTACGAGCAGTACTTC. It codes for CASSQYRLGQSSSYEQYF. The chain uses TRBV28 and TRBJ2-7, with 7 bases aligning to TRBD1. From germline, CDR1 is MDHEN and CDR2 SYDVKM. The CDR3 is 18 amino acids. Trimming took 6 bases from V and 0 from J; bases not matched to a gene: 17.

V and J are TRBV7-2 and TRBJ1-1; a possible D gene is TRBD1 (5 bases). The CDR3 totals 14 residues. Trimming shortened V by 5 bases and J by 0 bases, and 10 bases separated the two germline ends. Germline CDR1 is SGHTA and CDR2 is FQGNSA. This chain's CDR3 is CASSLTVMNTEAFF. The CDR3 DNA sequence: TGTGCCAGCAGCCTGACAGTCATGAACACTGAAGCTTTCTTT.

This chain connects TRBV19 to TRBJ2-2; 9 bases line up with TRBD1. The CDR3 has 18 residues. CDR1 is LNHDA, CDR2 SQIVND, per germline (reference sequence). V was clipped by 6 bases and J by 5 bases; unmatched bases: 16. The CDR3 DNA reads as TGTGCCAGTAGAAAAACGTACGCGGGACAGGGAAAAACCGGGGAGCTGTTTTTT. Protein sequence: CASRKTYAGQGKTGELFF.

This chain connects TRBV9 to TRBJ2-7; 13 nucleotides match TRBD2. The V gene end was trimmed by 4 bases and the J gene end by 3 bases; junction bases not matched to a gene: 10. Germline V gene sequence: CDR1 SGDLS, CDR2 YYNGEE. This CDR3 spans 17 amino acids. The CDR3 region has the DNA TGTGCCAGCAGCTCCGGGGGGGGACTAGCGGGAAACTACGAGCAGTACTTC. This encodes CASSSGGGLAGNYEQYF.

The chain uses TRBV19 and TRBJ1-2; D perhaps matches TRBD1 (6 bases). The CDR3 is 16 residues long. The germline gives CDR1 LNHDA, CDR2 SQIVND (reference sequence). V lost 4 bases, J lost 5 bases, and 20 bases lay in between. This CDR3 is CASSTATGPGNYGYTF. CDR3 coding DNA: TGTGCCAGTAGTACCGCGACAGGACCGGGCAATTATGGCTACACCTTC. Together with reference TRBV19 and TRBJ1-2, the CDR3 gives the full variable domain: DGGITQSPKYLFRKEGQNVTLSCEQNLNHDAMYWYRQDPGQGLRLIYYSQIVNDFQKGDIAEGYSVSREKKESFPLTVTSAQKNPTAFYLCASSTATGPGNYGYTFGSGTRLTVV.

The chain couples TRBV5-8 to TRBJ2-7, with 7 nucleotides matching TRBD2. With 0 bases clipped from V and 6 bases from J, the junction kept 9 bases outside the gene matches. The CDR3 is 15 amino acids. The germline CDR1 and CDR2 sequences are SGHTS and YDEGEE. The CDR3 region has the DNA TGTGCCAGCAGCTTGGAGGCAGGGAGGGTGGGCGAGCAGTACTTC. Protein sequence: CASSLEAGRVGEQYF.

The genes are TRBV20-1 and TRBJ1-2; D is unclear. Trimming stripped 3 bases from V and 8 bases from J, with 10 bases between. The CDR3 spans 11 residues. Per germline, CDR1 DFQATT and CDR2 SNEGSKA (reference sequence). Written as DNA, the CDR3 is TGCAGTGCTAGGTCCAAGGAGGGCTACACCTTC. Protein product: CSARSKEGYTF.

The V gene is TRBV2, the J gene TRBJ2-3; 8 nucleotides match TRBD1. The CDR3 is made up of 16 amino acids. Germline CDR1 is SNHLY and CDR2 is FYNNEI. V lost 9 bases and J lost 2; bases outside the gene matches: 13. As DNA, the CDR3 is TGTGCCAGGCAGGGGGCCGGTCGCTTTTACACAGATACGCAGTATTTT. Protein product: CARQGAGRFYTDTQYF.

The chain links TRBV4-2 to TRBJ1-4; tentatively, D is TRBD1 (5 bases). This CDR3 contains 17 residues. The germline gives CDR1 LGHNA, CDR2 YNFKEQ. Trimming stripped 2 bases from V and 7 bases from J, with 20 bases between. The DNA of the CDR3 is TGTGCCAGCAGCCAAAAAGAGCAAGGGGCGTTTGGTGAAAAACTGTTTTTT. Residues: CASSQKEQGAFGEKLFF.

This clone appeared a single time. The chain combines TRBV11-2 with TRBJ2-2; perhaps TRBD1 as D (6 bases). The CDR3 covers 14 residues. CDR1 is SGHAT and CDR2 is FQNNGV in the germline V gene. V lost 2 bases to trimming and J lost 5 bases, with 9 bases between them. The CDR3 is CASSLLQGTGELFF. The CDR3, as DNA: TGTGCCAGCAGCTTACTACAGGGTACCGGGGAGCTGTTTTTT.

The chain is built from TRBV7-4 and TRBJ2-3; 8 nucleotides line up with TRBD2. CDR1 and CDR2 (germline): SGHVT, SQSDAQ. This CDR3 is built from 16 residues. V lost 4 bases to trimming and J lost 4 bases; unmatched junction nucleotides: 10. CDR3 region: CASSSPPGREADTQYF. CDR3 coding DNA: TGTGCCAGCAGCTCCCCCCCGGGGCGGGAGGCAGATACGCAGTATTTT.

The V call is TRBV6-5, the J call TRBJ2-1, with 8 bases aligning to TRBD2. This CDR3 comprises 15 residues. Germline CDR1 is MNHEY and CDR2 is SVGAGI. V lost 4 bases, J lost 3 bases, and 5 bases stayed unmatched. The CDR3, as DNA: TGTGCCAGCAGTTGGTCTAGCGGGTTCTACAATGAGCAGTTCTTC. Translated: CASSWSSGFYNEQFF.

The CDR3 region has the DNA TGTGCCAGCAGCTTACGCGCTAGCTACGAGCAGTACTTC. It yields the protein CASSLRASYEQYF. J is TRBJ2-7 and V is TRBV7-9; unclear D gene. The CDR3 is 13 amino acids. V was clipped by 2 bases and J by 3 bases, with 8 bases between them. The V gene's germline CDR1 is SEHNR and CDR2 FQNEAQ (reference sequence). Using reference TRBV7-9 and TRBJ2-7 for the parts outside the CDR3, the full variable domain is DTGVSQNPRHKITKRGQNVTFRCDPISEHNRLYWYRQTLGQGPEFLTYFQNEAQLEKSRLLSDRFSAERPKGSFSTLEIQRTEQGDSAMYLCASSLRASYEQYFGPGTRLTVT.

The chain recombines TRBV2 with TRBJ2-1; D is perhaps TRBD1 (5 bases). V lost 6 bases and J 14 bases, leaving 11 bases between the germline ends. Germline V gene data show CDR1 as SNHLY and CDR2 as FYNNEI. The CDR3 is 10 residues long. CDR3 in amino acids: CASRGPPKFF. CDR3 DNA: TGTGCCAGCAGGGGGCCCCCAAAGTTCTTC. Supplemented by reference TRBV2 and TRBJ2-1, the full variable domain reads EPEVTQTPSHQVTQMGQEVILRCVPISNHLYFYWYRQILGQKVEFLVSFYNNEISEKSEIFDDQFSVERPDGSNFTLKIRSTKLEDSAMYFCASRGPPKFFGPGTRLTVL.

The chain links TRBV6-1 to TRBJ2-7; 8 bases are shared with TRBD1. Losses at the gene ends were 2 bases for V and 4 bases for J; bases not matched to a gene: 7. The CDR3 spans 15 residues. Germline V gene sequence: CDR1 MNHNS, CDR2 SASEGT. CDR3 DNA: TGTGCCAGCAGTGAATTGGGCAGGGGGCCGTACGAGCAGTACTTC. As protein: CASSELGRGPYEQYF.

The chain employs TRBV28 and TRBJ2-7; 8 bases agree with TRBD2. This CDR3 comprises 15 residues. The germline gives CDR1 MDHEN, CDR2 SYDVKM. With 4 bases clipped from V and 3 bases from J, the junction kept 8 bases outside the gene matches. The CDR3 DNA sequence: TGTGCCAGCAGTTGGCCGGGGGGGAAAAACTACGAGCAGTACTTC. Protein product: CASSWPGGKNYEQYF.